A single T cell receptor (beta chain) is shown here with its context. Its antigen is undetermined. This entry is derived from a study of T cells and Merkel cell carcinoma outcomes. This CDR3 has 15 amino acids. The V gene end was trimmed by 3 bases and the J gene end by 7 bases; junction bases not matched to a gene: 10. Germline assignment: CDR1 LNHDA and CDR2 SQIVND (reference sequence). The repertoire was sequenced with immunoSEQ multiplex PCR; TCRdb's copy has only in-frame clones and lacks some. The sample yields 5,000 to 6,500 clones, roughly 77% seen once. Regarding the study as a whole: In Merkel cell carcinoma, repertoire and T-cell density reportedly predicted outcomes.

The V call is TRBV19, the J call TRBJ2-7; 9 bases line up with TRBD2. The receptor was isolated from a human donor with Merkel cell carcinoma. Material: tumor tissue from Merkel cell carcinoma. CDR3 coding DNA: TGTGCCAGTAGTATTTCGGCGGGAGGGTCGGAAGAGCAGTACTTC. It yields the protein CASSISAGGSEEQYF.